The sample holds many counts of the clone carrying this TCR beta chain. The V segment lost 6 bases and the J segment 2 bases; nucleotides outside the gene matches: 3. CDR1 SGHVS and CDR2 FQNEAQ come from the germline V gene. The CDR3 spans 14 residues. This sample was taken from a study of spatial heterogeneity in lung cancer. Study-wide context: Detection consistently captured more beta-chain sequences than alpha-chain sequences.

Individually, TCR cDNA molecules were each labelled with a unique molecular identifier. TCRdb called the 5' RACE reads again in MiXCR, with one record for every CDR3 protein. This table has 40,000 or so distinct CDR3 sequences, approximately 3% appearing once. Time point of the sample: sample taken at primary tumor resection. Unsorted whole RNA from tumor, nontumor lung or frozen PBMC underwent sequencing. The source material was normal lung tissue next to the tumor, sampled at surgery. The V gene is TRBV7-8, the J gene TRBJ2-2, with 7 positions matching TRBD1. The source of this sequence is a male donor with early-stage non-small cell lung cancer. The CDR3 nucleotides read TGTGCCAGCAGACGACAGGGAAACACCGGGGAGCTGTTTTTT. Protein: CASRRQGNTGELFF.